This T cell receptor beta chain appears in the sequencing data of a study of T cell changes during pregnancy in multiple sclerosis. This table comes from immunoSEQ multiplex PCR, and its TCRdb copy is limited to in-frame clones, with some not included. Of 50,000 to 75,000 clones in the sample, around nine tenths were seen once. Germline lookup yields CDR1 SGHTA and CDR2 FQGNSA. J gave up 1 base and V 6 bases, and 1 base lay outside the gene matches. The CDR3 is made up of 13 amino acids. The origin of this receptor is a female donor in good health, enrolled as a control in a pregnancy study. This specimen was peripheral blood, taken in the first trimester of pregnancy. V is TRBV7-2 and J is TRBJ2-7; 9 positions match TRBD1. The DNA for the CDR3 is TGTGCCAGCAGGGGGACAGGGTCCTACGAGCAGTACTTC. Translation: CASRGTGSYEQYF. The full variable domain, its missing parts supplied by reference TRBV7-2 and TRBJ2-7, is GAGVSQSPSNKVTEKGKDVELRCDPISGHTALYWYRQSLGQGLEFLIYFQGNSAPDKSGLPSDRFSAERTGGSVSTLTIQRTQQEDSAVYLCASRGTGSYEQYFGPGTRLTVT.